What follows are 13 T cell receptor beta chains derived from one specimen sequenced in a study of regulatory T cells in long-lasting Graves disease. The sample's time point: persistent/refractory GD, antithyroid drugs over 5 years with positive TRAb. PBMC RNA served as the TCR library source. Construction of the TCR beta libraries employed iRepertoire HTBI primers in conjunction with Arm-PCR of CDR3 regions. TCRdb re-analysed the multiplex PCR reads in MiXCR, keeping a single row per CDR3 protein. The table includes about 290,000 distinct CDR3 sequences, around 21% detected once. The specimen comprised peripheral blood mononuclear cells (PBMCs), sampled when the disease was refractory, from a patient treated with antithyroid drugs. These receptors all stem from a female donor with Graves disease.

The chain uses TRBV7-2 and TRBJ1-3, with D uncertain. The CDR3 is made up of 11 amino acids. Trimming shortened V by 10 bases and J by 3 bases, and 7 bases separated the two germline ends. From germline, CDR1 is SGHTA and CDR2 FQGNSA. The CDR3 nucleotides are TGTGCCATCCCACATGGAAACACCATATATTTT. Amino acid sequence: CAIPHGNTIYF.

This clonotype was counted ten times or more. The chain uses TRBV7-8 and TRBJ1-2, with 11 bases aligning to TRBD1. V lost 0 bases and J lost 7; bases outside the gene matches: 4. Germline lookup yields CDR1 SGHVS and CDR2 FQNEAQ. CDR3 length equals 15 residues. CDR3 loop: CASSLARGTGGGYTF. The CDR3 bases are TGTGCCAGCAGCTTAGCGCGGGGGACAGGGGGTGGCTACACCTTC. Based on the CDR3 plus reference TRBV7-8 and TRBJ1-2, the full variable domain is GAGVSQSPRYKVAKRGQDVALRCDPISGHVSLFWYQQALGQGPEFLTYFQNEAQLDKSGLPSDRFFAERPEGSVSTLKIQRTQQEDSAVYLCASSLARGTGGGYTFGSGTRLTVV.

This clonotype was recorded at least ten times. CDR3 sequence reads: CASSPGNSGNTIYF. The CDR3 bases are TGTGCCAGCAGCCCCGGGAACTCTGGAAACACCATATATTTT. The rearrangement joins TRBV18 to TRBJ1-3, with unresolved D. In germline, CDR1 is KGHSH, CDR2 LQKENI. V lost 8 bases, J lost 0 bases, and 11 bases lay in between. This CDR3 contains 14 residues. The full variable domain, with the rest looked up from reference TRBV18 and TRBJ1-3, is NAGVMQNPRHLVRRRGQEARLRCSPMKGHSHVYWYRQLPEEGLKFMVYLQKENIIDESGMPKERFSAEFPKEGPSILRIQQVVRGDSAAYFCASSPGNSGNTIYFGEGSWLTVV.

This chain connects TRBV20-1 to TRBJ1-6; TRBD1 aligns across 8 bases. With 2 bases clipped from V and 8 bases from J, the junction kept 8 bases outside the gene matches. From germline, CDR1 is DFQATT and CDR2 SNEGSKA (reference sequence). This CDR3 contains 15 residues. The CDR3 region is CSARSTQGAYSPLHF. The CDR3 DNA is TGCAGTGCTAGATCCACTCAGGGGGCTTATTCACCCCTCCACTTT.

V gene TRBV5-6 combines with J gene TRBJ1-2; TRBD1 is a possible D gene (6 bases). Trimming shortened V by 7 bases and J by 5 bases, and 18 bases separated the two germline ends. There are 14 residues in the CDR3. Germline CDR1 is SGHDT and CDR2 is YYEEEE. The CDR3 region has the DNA TGTGCCAGCGCGGAACAGGGCTACTCATATGGCTACACCTTC. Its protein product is CASAEQGYSYGYTF.

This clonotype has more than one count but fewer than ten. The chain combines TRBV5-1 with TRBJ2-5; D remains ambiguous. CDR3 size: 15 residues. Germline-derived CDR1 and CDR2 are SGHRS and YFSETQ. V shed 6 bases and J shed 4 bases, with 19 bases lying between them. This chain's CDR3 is CASIFSGSPGETQYF. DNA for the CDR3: TGCGCCAGCATTTTTTCAGGTTCCCCGGGAGAGACCCAGTACTTC. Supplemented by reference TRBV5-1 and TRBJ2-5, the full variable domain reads KAGVTQTPRYLIKTRGQQVTLSCSPISGHRSVSWYQQTPGQGLQFLFEYFSETQRNKGNFPGRFSGRQFSNSRSEMNVSTLELGDSALYLCASIFSGSPGETQYFGPGTRLLVL.

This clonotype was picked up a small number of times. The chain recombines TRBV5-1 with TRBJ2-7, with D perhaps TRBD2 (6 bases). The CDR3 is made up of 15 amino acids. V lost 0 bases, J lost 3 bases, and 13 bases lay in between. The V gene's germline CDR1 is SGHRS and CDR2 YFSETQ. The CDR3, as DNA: TGCGCCAGCAGCTTGGAACCCCAGGGACTCTACGAGCAGTACTTC. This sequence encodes CASSLEPQGLYEQYF. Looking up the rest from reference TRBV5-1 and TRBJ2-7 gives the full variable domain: KAGVTQTPRYLIKTRGQQVTLSCSPISGHRSVSWYQQTPGQGLQFLFEYFSETQRNKGNFPGRFSGRQFSNSRSEMNVSTLELGDSALYLCASSLEPQGLYEQYFGPGTRLTVT.

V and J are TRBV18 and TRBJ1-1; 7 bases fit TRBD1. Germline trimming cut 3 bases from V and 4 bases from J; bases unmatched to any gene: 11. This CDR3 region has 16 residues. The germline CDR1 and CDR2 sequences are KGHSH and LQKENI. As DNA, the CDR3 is TGTGCCAGCTCACCTCGACAGGGAAGTACGGCCACTGAAGCTTTCTTT. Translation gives CASSPRQGSTATEAFF.

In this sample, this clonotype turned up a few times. CDR3 protein: CASSQDKLAYNSPLHF. Here the CDR3 DNA reads TGTGCCAGCAGCCAAGATAAGTTGGCCTATAATTCACCCCTCCACTTT. This rearrangement joins TRBV4-2 to TRBJ1-6; D ambiguous. CDR3 length equals 16 residues. Germline CDR1 reads LGHNA; CDR2 reads YNFKEQ. V was shortened by 0 bases and J by 2 bases, with 8 bases between the two germline ends.

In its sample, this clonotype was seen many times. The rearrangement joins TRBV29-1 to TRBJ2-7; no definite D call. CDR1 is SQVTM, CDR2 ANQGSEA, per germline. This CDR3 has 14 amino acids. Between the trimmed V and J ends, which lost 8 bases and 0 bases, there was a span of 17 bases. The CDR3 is CSTIGDTSSYEQYF. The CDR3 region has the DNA TGCAGCACGATAGGAGACACGAGCTCCTACGAGCAGTACTTC.

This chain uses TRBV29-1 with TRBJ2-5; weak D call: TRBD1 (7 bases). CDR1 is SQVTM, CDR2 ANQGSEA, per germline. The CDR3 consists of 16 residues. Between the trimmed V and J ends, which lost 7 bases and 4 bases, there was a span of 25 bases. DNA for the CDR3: TGCAGCGCCAACGGAGGGGCAGGGGGATCTATAGAGACCCAGTACTTC. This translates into CSANGGAGGSIETQYF.

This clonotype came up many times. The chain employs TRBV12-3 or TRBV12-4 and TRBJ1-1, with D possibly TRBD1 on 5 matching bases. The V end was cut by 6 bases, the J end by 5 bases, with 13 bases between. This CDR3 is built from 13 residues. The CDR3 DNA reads TGTGCCAGCAGCAGAGGGGAAGGGACTGAAGCTTTCTTT. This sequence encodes CASSRGEGTEAFF.

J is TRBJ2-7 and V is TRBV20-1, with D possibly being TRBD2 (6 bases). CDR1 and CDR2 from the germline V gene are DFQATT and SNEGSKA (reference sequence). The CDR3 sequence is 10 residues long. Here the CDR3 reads CGAWGGEQYF. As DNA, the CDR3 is TGCGGAGCTTGGGGAGGCGAGCAGTACTTC.